This TCR beta chain was identified in a study of shared clonotypes between healthy human individuals. This clone appeared a few times. Genomic DNA for unsorted samples was obtained from about 90 million PBMCs. Splitting of each subset's genomic DNA was done evenly across several immunoSEQ plates. Only in-frame clones appear in the TCRdb table, and some are missing; sequencing was by immunoSEQ multiplex PCR. The repertoire holds about 480,000 clones, with 79% as singletons. From germline, CDR1 is SGHNT and CDR2 YENEEA. V lost 5 bases, J lost 7 bases, and 15 bases stayed unmatched. There are 17 residues in the CDR3.

This clonotype was obtained from a woman between 40 and 55 years old in good health. Some clones in this sample may be carry-over from other donors' samples. The genes are TRBV11-3 and TRBJ2-1; 9 nucleotides agree with TRBD2. Specimen: PBMCs. As DNA, the CDR3 is TGTGCCAGCAGCCCCTCGGTCGGGGTAGCGGGAGATAATGAGCAGTTCTTC. Translated: CASSPSVGVAGDNEQFF.